The rows below give T cell receptor beta chains drawn from one sample of a study of blood T cell repertoires in COVID-19. Profiled with immunoSEQ multiplex PCR; TCRdb holds only in-frame clones, not every one. The sample consists of 250,000 to 300,000 clones, more than 65% of them appearing once. The sample taken for sequencing was peripheral blood. All receptors come from a woman aged 18-30 years with acute or convalescent COVID-19. Each CDR3 is given with its conserved first and last residue. The D gene is left open where the match is weak. Clone sizes are given selectively: once, few, many, or a class where the clone is expanded.

V,D,J,size,CDR3,DNA
TRBV7-9,TRBD2,TRBJ2-7,few,CASSSGLAVSYEQYF,TGTGCCAGCAGCTCGGGACTAGCGGTCTCCTACGAGCAGTACTTC
TRBV5-1,-,TRBJ1-1,once,CASSSADQGMRNTEAFF,TGCGCCAGCAGCTCGGCCGACCAGGGGATGAGGAACACTGAAGCTTTCTTT
TRBV4-2,TRBD2,TRBJ2-5,-,CASSQESSGKRVKTQYF,TGTGCCAGCAGCCAAGAGTCTAGCGGGAAGAGGGTGAAGACCCAGTACTTC
TRBV28,TRBD2,TRBJ2-1,-,CASSLQWEGNDEQFF,TGTGCCAGCAGCCTACAATGGGAGGGGAACGATGAGCAGTTCTTC
TRBV5-1,TRBD1,TRBJ1-2,-,CASRPGQALIANYGYTF,TGCGCCAGCAGGCCCGGACAGGCATTGATAGCTAACTATGGCTACACCTTC
TRBV12-2,-,TRBJ1-1,-,CASRLGGSMNTEAFF,TGTGCAAGTCGCTTAGGAGGCAGCATGAACACTGAAGCTTTCTTT
TRBV27,-,TRBJ2-7,once,CASGHSMYEQYF,TGTGCCAGCGGGCACAGCATGTACGAGCAGTACTTC
TRBV27,-,TRBJ2-2,-,CASRDTRSGELFF,TGTGCCAGCAGGGACACCCGTTCCGGGGAGCTGTTTTTT
TRBV6-5,-,TRBJ2-7,-,CASSYSRRGNEQYF,TGTGCCAGCAGTTACTCTCGCAGGGGCAACGAGCAGTACTTC
TRBV21-1,-,TRBJ2-2,-,CASSKGRTSGSTGELFF,TGTGCCAGCAGCAAAGGCCGGACTAGCGGGAGCACCGGGGAGCTGTTTTTT
TRBV6-5,TRBD1,TRBJ2-7,-,CASRWAGTGATQQYF,TGTGCCAGCAGGTGGGCAGGGACAGGGGCTACGCAGCAGTACTTC
TRBV4-1,TRBD2,TRBJ2-1,-,CASSQDLGLAAYNEQFF,TGCGCCAGCAGCCAAGATTTAGGACTAGCGGCCTACAATGAGCAGTTCTTC
TRBV19,TRBD1,TRBJ1-5,-,CASSHQGVDQPQHF,TGTGCCAGTAGTCATCAGGGGGTCGATCAGCCCCAGCATTTT
TRBV24-1,-,TRBJ2-2,-,CATSFVGAGADTGELFF,TGTGCCACCAGTTTTGTGGGCGCAGGGGCGGACACCGGGGAGCTGTTTTTT
TRBV19,-,TRBJ1-1,-,CASSQGRITEAFF,TGTGCCAGTAGCCAAGGGAGGATAACTGAAGCTTTCTTT
TRBV11-3,TRBD2,TRBJ2-1,-,CASSLGAGLAKTDEQFF,TGTGCCAGCAGCTTAGGCGCGGGACTAGCGAAAACCGATGAGCAGTTCTTC
TRBV7-9,TRBD2,TRBJ2-3,-,CASSLAILGGRATDTQYF,TGTGCCAGCAGCTTAGCGATTCTTGGTGGGAGGGCCACAGATACGCAGTATTTT
TRBV19,TRBD1,TRBJ1-1,-,CASSGNRGNTEAFF,TGTGCCAGTAGTGGGAACAGGGGGAACACTGAAGCTTTCTTT
TRBV6-5,TRBD1,TRBJ1-2,once,CASSRGQFNYGYTF,TGTGCCAGCAGCCGGGGACAGTTCAACTATGGCTACACCTTC
TRBV19,-,TRBJ2-7,once,CASSATGLTYEQYF,TGTGCCAGTAGTGCGACAGGTTTGACCTACGAGCAGTACTTC
TRBV6-1,-,TRBJ1-2,-,CASSEPPGLEYTF,TGTGCCAGCAGTGAACCGCCAGGGCTCGAGTACACCTTC
TRBV5-8,TRBD1,TRBJ1-1,-,CASSFSGGNTEAFF,TGTGCCAGCAGCTTTTCAGGGGGAAACACTGAAGCTTTCTTT
TRBV5-1,-,TRBJ1-2,once,CASSFGERGYTF,TGCGCCAGCAGCTTCGGGGAACGAGGCTACACCTTC
TRBV2,-,TRBJ1-1,-,CASLTRQAMNTEAFF,TGTGCCAGCCTCACCCGACAGGCGATGAACACTGAAGCTTTCTTT
TRBV4-1,-,TRBJ2-7,few,CASSQDRGSYEQYF,TGCGCCAGCAGCCAAGATCGGGGGTCCTACGAGCAGTACTTC
TRBV4-1,TRBD2,TRBJ2-3,-,CASSQDLAESPTDTQYF,TGCGCCAGCAGCCAAGATCTAGCGGAGAGCCCTACAGATACGCAGTATTTT
TRBV21-1,-,TRBJ2-7,-,CASSEGGSSLSYEQYF,TGTGCCAGCAGCGAAGGGGGATCTAGCCTGTCCTACGAGCAGTACTTC
TRBV7-8,-,TRBJ2-7,-,CASRGPLDEQYF,TGTGCCAGCCGGGGTCCTTTGGACGAGCAGTACTTC
TRBV4-1,-,TRBJ2-3,-,CASSQVMPISTDTQYF,TGCGCCAGCAGCCAAGTGATGCCTATTAGCACAGATACGCAGTATTTT
TRBV6-5,-,TRBJ1-1,-,CASRLGRLQNTEAFF,TGTGCCAGCAGGCTGGGGAGACTCCAAAACACTGAAGCTTTCTTT
TRBV4-3,TRBD2,TRBJ2-7,-,CASSQSPGLPPYEQYF,TGCGCCAGCAGCCAAAGTCCGGGACTACCCCCTTACGAGCAGTACTTC
TRBV18,-,TRBJ1-2,once,CASSPLAEANYGYTF,TGTGCCAGCTCACCACTGGCAGAAGCTAACTATGGCTACACCTTC
TRBV4-3,TRBD1,TRBJ1-2,-,CASSQGTGANYGYTF,TGCGCCAGCAGCCAGGGGACAGGGGCGAACTATGGCTACACCTTC
TRBV25-1,TRBD2,TRBJ2-7,few,CASSGTSGSPYEQYF,TGTGCCAGCAGTGGGACTAGCGGGTCGCCCTACGAGCAGTACTTC
TRBV27,-,TRBJ1-3,once,CASSMSSPGAGNTIYF,TGTGCCAGCAGTATGTCGTCCCCGGGGGCTGGAAACACCATATATTTT
TRBV27,-,TRBJ2-1,-,CASSSGISNEQFF,TGTGCCAGCAGTTCCGGGATCTCCAATGAGCAGTTCTTC
TRBV9,-,TRBJ2-4,-,CASSVDDRLLAKNIQYF,TGTGCCAGCAGCGTAGACGACAGGCTACTAGCCAAAAACATTCAGTACTTC
TRBV3-1/TRBV3-2,TRBD2,TRBJ2-7,-,CASSQGDWTSGRVTGEQYF,TGTGCCAGCAGCCAAGGAGATTGGACTAGCGGGAGAGTAACGGGGGAGCAGTACTTC
TRBV18,-,TRBJ1-3,-,CASSRTTSTGNTIYF,TGTGCCAGCTCACGTACGACATCCACTGGAAACACCATATATTTT
TRBV11-2,-,TRBJ1-2,-,CASSLGGSTSRGYTF,TGTGCCAGCAGCTTAGGAGGTTCTACCAGCCGAGGCTACACCTTC
TRBV18,-,TRBJ1-2,once,CASSPPSVYGYTF,TGTGCCAGCTCACCACCGTCAGTCTATGGCTACACCTTC
TRBV7-3,-,TRBJ1-6,-,CASSSGVTNSPLHF,TGTGCCAGCAGCTCAGGGGTTACGAATTCACCCCTCCACTTT
TRBV9,TRBD1,TRBJ2-7,-,CASSVRDREGDEQYF,TGTGCCAGCAGCGTCCGGGACAGGGAAGGTGACGAGCAGTACTTC
TRBV5-5,-,TRBJ1-5,-,CASSLDEYSNQPQHF,TGTGCCAGCAGCTTGGATGAGTATAGCAATCAGCCCCAGCATTTT
TRBV6-5,TRBD2,TRBJ2-4,once,CASSRAGDKNIQYF,TGTGCCAGCAGCCGCGCGGGGGACAAAAACATTCAGTACTTC
TRBV5-1,-,TRBJ1-1,-,CASSPGWGGNTEAFF,TGCGCCAGCAGCCCAGGGTGGGGCGGGAACACTGAAGCTTTCTTT
TRBV6-5,TRBD2,TRBJ2-1,-,CASSNLAGARNEQFF,TGTGCCAGCAGTAATCTAGCGGGAGCTCGCAATGAGCAGTTCTTC
TRBV7-2,-,TRBJ2-7,-,CASSATGGNYEQYF,TGTGCCAGCAGCGCAACAGGTGGGAACTACGAGCAGTACTTC
TRBV6-5,TRBD1,TRBJ1-2,-,CAISRTGGSNYGYTF,TGTGCCATCTCGCGGACAGGGGGTTCCAACTATGGCTACACCTTC
TRBV27,-,TRBJ1-2,-,CASSPLLRDHIYGYTF,TGTGCCAGCAGTCCCCTACTCCGGGATCACATTTATGGCTACACCTTC
TRBV10-2,TRBD1,TRBJ2-7,few,CASSEPTGGSAYEQYF,TGCGCCAGCAGTGAACCGACAGGGGGTTCGGCCTACGAGCAGTACTTC
TRBV7-2,TRBD1,TRBJ1-6,-,CASSFWTGRAGGSPLHF,TGTGCCAGCAGCTTTTGGACAGGGCGAGCCGGGGGTTCACCCCTCCACTTT
TRBV30,-,TRBJ2-7,few,CAWGQYYEQYF,TGTGCCTGGGGACAGTACTACGAGCAGTACTTC
TRBV18,TRBD1,TRBJ2-6,-,CASSQGAFSGANVLTF,TGTGCCAGCTCACAGGGGGCCTTCTCTGGGGCCAACGTCCTGACTTTC
TRBV28,TRBD2,TRBJ2-1,-,CASTPGGSYNEQFF,TGTGCCAGCACCCCGGGGGGCTCCTACAATGAGCAGTTCTTC